One and the same sample provided the 8 T cell receptor beta chains below, sequenced in a study of patients and donors after allogeneic stem cell transplantation. One entry per CDR3 protein results from TCRdb running MiXCR on the RT-PCR reads. The data contain about 200,000 distinct CDR3 sequences, less than 45% of them singletons. Sequenced: blood, either unsorted or a sorted T cell fraction (not recorded which). The source of these receptors is a human donor who was either an allogeneic HSCT recipient or a stem cell or donor lymphocyte infusion donor (not recorded which). It is not recorded whose cells these are; they may come from a transplant donor.

The CDR3 bases are TGCGCCAGCAGCTTTACGGATTCCTACGAGCAGTACTTC. Residues: CASSFTDSYEQYF. The chain recombines TRBV5-1 with TRBJ2-7; no definite D call. The CDR3 totals 13 residues. The germline V gene has CDR1 SGHRS and CDR2 YFSETQ. V shed 2 bases and J shed 1 base, with 7 bases lying between them.

In its sample, this clonotype was seen a few times. The gene calls are TRBV30 and TRBJ1-5, with 8 nucleotides matching TRBD1. With V trimmed by 3 bases and J by 4 bases, 5 bases remained unmatched. The germline V gene has CDR1 GTSNPN and CDR2 SVGIG (reference sequence). CDR3 length: 14 residues. Here the CDR3 DNA reads TGTGCCTGGAGGAGACAGGGGAATAATCAGCCCCAGCATTTT. Translated: CAWRRQGNNQPQHF.

In its sample, this clonotype was seen a few times. The chain carries TRBV11-2 and TRBJ1-2; D is undetermined. CDR1 is SGHAT, CDR2 FQNNGV, per germline. There are 15 residues in the CDR3. Trimming shortened V by 0 bases and J by 4 bases, and 12 bases separated the two germline ends. The CDR3 loop is CASSLEHGPFYGYTF. Written as DNA, the CDR3 is TGTGCCAGCAGCTTAGAGCACGGACCCTTCTATGGCTACACCTTC.

The chain is built from TRBV28 and TRBJ2-7; D unclear. Trimming shortened V by 3 bases and J by 5 bases, and 17 bases separated the two germline ends. The CDR3 totals 15 residues. From germline, CDR1 is MDHEN and CDR2 SYDVKM. The CDR3: CASSLSGIQRDEQYF. CDR3 bases: TGTGCCAGCAGTTTGTCGGGTATCCAAAGGGACGAGCAGTACTTC.

The table lists this clonotype with a few counts. The chain is built from TRBV6-2 or TRBV6-3 and TRBJ2-1; 7 bases map to TRBD1. After removal of 0 bases from V and 8 bases from J, the junction contained 4 bases not matched to a gene. Germline V gene lookup returns CDR1 MNHEY and CDR2 SVGEGT. This CDR3 region has 14 residues. The CDR3 region has the DNA TGTGCCAGCAGTTACTCGGCAGGGGGACATGAGCAGTTCTTC. Protein: CASSYSAGGHEQFF.

The genes are TRBV7-9 and TRBJ1-2, with TRBD1 matching 7 bases. V lost 5 bases to trimming and J lost 11 bases; unmatched junction nucleotides: 8. The CDR3 has 12 amino acids. Germline CDR1 reads SEHNR; CDR2 reads FQNEAQ (reference sequence). CDR3 DNA: TGTGCCAGCAGCGAGCGACAGGGCATTTACACCTTC. It encodes CASSERQGIYTF.

V gene TRBV6-5 combines with J gene TRBJ1-2; 7 nucleotides align to TRBD1. Germline trimming cut 0 bases from V and 0 bases from J; bases unmatched to any gene: 7. Germline CDR1 and CDR2: MNHEY and SVGAGI. The CDR3 extends over 17 amino acids. The CDR3 region is CASSYSTGQNSNYGYTF. The CDR3, as DNA: TGTGCCAGCAGTTACTCGACAGGGCAGAACTCTAACTATGGCTACACCTTC.

The chain is built from TRBV10-3 and TRBJ2-3, with D uncertain. The V gene lost 1 base and the J gene lost 5 bases, with 7 bases spanning the gap. This CDR3 has 13 residues. Germline lookup yields CDR1 ENHRY and CDR2 SYGVKD. CDR3 DNA: TGTGCCATCAGTGAGTACCCGGGAGATACGCAGTATTTT. The encoded protein is CAISEYPGDTQYF.